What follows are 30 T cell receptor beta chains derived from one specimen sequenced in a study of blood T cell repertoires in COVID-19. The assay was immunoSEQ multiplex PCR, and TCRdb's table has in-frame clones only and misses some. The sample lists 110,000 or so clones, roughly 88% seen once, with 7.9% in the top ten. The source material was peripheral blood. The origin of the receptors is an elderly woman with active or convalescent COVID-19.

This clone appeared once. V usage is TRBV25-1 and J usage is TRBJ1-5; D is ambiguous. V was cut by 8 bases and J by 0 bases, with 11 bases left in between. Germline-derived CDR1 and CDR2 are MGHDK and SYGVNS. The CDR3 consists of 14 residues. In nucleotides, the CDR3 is TGTGCCAGCCTCAGAATTTCTAGCAATCAGCCCCAGCATTTT. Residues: CASLRISSNQPQHF.

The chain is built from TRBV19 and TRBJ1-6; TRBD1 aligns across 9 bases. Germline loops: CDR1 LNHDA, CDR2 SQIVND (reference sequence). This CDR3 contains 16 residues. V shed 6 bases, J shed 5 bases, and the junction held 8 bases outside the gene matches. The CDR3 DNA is TGTGCCAGTAGGATGGACAGGGGCGCTCATAATTCACCCCTCCACTTT. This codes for CASRMDRGAHNSPLHF.

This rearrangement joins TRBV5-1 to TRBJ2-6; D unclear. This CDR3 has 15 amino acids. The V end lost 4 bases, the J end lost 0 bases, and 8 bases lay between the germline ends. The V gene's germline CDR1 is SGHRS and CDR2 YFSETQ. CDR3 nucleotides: TGCGCCAGCAGCATCTCCAGCTCTGGGGCCAACGTCCTGACTTTC. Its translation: CASSISSSGANVLTF. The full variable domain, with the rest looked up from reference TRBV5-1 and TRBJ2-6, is KAGVTQTPRYLIKTRGQQVTLSCSPISGHRSVSWYQQTPGQGLQFLFEYFSETQRNKGNFPGRFSGRQFSNSRSEMNVSTLELGDSALYLCASSISSSGANVLTFGAGSRLTVL.

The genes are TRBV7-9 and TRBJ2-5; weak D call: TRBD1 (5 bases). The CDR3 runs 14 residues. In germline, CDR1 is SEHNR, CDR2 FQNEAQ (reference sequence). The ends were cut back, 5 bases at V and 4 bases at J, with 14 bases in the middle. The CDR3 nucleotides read TGTGCCAGCAGCGCCCAGGAAGGGGTAGAGACCCAGTACTTC. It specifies CASSAQEGVETQYF.

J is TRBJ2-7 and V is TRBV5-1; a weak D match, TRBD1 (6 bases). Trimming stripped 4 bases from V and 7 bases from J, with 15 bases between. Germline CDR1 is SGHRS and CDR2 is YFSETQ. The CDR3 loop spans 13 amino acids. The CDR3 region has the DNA TGCGCCAGCAGCAACCGGGACACCCTTGAGCAGTACTTC. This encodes CASSNRDTLEQYF.

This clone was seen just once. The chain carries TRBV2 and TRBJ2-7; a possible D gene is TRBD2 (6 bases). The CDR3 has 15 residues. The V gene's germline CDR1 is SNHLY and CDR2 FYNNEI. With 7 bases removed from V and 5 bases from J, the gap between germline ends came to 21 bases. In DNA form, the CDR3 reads TGTGCCAGCAACGACCAGGGAGGAAGTCTCGACGAGCAGTACTTC. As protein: CASNDQGGSLDEQYF.

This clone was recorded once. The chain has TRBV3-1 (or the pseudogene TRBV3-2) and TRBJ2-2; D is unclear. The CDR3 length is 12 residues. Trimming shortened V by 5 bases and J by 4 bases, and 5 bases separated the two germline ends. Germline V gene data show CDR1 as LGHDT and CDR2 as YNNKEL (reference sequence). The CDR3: CASSSGTGELFF. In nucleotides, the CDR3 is TGTGCCAGCAGCTCGGGCACCGGGGAGCTGTTTTTT.

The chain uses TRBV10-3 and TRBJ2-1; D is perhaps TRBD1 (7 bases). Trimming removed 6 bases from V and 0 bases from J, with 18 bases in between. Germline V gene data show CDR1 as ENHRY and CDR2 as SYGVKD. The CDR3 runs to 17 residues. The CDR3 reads CAIRGGQETLSYNEQFF. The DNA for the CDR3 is TGTGCCATCAGGGGAGGACAGGAGACGCTCTCCTACAATGAGCAGTTCTTC.

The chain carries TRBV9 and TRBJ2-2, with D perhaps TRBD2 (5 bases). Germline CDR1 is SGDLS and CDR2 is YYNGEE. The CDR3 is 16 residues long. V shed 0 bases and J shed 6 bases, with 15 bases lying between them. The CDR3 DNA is TGTGCCAGCAGCGTAGGAGGGAGTGGGGTCCCCGGGGAGCTGTTTTTT. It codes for CASSVGGSGVPGELFF.

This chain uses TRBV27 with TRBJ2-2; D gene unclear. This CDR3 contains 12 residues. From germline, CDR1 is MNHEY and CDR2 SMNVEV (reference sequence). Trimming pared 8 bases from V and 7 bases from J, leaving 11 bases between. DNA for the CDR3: TGTGCCAGCTCACTCCGGGTCGGGGAGCTGTTTTTT. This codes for CASSLRVGELFF.

For the CDR3, the DNA is TGTGCCAGCAGCCCCGGTACGGGAGGGCCGGGTGAGACCCAGTACTTC. Translation: CASSPGTGGPGETQYF. The rearrangement joins TRBV5-4 to TRBJ2-5; TRBD2 matches 8 bases. Germline V gene sequence: CDR1 SGHNT, CDR2 YYREEE (reference sequence). Trimming removed 4 bases from V and 5 bases from J; junction bases left unmatched: 13. The CDR3 totals 16 residues.

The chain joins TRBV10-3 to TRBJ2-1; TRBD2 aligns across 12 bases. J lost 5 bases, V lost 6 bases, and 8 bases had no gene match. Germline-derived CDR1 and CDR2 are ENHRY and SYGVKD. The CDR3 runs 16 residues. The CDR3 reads CAIREASGRGNNEQFF. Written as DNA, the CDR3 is TGTGCCATCAGGGAGGCTAGCGGGAGGGGAAACAATGAGCAGTTCTTC.

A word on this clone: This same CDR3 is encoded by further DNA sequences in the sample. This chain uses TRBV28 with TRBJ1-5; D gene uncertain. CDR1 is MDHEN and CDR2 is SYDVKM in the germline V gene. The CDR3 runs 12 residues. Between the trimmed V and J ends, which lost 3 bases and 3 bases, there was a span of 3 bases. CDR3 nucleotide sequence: TGTGCCAGCAGTTTCCTCAATCAGCCCCAGCATTTT. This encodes CASSFLNQPQHF.

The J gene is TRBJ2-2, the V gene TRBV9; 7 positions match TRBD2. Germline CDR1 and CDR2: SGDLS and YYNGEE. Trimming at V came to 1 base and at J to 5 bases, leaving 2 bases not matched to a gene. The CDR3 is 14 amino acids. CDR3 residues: CASSVSGGTGELFF. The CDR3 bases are TGTGCCAGCAGCGTATCCGGGGGGACCGGGGAGCTGTTTTTT.

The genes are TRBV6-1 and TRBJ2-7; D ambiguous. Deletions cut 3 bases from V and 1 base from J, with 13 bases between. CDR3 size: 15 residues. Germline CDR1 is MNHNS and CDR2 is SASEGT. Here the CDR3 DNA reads TGTGCCAGCAGTGATTACGGTCACCGTTCCTACGAGCAGTACTTC. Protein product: CASSDYGHRSYEQYF.

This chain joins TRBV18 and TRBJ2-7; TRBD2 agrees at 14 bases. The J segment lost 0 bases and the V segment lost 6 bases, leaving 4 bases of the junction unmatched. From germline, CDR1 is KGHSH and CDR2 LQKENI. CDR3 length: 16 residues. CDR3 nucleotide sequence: TGTGCCAGCTCGGGGACTAGCGGGAGCGCCTCCTACGAGCAGTACTTC. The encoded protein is CASSGTSGSASYEQYF.

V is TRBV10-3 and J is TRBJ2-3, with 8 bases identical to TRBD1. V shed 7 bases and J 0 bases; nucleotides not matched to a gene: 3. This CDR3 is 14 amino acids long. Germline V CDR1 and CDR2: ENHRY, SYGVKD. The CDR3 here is CAIKTGASTDTQYF. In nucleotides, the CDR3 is TGTGCCATCAAGACAGGGGCGAGCACAGATACGCAGTATTTT.

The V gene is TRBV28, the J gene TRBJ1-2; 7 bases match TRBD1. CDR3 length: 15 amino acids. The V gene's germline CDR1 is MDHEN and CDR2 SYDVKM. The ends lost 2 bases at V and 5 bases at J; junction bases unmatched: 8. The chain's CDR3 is CASSLTGEVGYGYTF. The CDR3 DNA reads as TGTGCCAGCAGTTTAACAGGGGAGGTCGGGTATGGCTACACCTTC.

For the CDR3, the DNA is TGTGCCAGCAGTCAGCCAGGGCCTGGGAACACTGAAGCTTTCTTT. Amino acids: CASSQPGPGNTEAFF. The rearrangement joins TRBV28 to TRBJ1-1; D perhaps matches TRBD1 (5 bases). CDR1 and CDR2 (germline): MDHEN, SYDVKM. V shed 5 bases and J shed 1 base, with 14 bases lying between them. The CDR3 loop spans 15 amino acids.

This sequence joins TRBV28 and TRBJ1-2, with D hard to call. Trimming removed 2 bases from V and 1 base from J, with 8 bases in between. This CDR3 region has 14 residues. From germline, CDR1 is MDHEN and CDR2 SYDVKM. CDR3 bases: TGTGCCAGCAGTTTACAGGCAGTTAACTATGGCTACACCTTC. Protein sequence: CASSLQAVNYGYTF.

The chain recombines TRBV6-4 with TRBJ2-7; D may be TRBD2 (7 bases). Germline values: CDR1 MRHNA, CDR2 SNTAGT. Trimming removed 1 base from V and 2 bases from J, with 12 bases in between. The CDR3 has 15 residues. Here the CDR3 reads CASSDLGGGPYEQYF. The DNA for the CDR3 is TGTGCCAGCAGTGACTTAGGGGGAGGGCCCTACGAGCAGTACTTC.

The CDR3 nucleotides read TGTGCCAGCAGCGTAGGGCTCGAAAACTACCAGTTCTTC. This translates into CASSVGLENYQFF. This chain connects TRBV9 to TRBJ2-1; no clear D. The V end was cut by 0 bases, the J end by 13 bases, with 14 bases between. CDR1 SGDLS and CDR2 YYNGEE come from the germline V gene. This CDR3 contains 13 residues.

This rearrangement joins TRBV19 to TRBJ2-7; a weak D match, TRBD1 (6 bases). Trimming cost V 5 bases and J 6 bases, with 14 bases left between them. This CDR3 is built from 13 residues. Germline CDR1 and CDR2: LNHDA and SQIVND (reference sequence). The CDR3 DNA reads TGTGCCAGTAGTTTTACAGGGTCAGCCGAGCAGTACTTC. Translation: CASSFTGSAEQYF.

This CDR3 is CATSDPARAYEQYF. CDR3 nucleotides: TGTGCCACCAGTGATCCCGCCCGGGCCTACGAGCAGTACTTC. This chain joins TRBV24-1 and TRBJ2-7; D gene unclear. There are 14 residues in the CDR3. Trimming left V 3 bases short and J 2 bases short, with 10 bases between. Germline lookup yields CDR1 KGHDR and CDR2 SFDVKD.

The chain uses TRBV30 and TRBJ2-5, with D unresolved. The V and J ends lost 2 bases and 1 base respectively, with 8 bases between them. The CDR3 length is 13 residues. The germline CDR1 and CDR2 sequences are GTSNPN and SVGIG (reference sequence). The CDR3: CAWSSSFQETQYF. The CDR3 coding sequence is TGTGCCTGGAGTTCCTCTTTCCAAGAGACCCAGTACTTC.

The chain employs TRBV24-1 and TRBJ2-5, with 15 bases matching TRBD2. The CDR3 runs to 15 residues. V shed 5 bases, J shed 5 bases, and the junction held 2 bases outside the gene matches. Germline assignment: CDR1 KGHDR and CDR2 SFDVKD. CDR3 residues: CATSAGLAGGETQYF. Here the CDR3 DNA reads TGTGCCACCAGTGCGGGACTAGCGGGAGGTGAGACCCAGTACTTC.

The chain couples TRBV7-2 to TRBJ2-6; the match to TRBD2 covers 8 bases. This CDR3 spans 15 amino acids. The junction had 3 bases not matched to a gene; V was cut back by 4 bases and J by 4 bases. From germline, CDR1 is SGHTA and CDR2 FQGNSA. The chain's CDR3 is CASSSGGLGANVLTF. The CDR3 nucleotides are TGTGCCAGCAGCTCGGGGGGGCTCGGGGCCAACGTCCTGACTTTC.

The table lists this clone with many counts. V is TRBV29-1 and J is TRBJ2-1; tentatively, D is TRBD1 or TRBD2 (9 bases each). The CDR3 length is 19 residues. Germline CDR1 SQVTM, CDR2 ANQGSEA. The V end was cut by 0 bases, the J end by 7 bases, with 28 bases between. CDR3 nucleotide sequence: TGCAGCGTTGAAGACTCACAGGGGGCGCGGCTAGCGGGACTAAATGAGCAGTTCTTC. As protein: CSVEDSQGARLAGLNEQFF.

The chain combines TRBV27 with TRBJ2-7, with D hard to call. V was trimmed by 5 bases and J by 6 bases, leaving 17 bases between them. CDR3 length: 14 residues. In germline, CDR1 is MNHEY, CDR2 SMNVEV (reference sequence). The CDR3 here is CASSAGAWVSEQYF. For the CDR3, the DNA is TGTGCCAGCAGTGCCGGAGCCTGGGTCTCCGAGCAGTACTTC.

CDR3 in DNA: TGTGCCAGCAGCTTAGGGGGACAGGGTCGCCAGCCCCAGCATTTT. This translates into CASSLGGQGRQPQHF. The chain combines TRBV7-9 with TRBJ1-5; 9 bases are a match to TRBD1. The CDR3 sequence is 15 residues long. Germline CDR1 SEHNR, CDR2 FQNEAQ (reference sequence). V lost 1 base, J lost 7 bases, and 5 bases stayed unmatched.